This TCR beta chain was identified during a study of blood T cell repertoires in COVID-19. Study context: T cells, B-cell-depleted T cells, or PBMCs provided the cDNA or gDNA that served as material.

Per germline, CDR1 KGHSH and CDR2 LQKENI. The CDR3 is 14 residues long. The germline V and J ends were trimmed by 0 bases and 6 bases, with 11 bases remaining between them. As originally analysed: It was from reference gene primer amplification that nucleated cell counts were estimated. Only in-frame clones appear in the TCRdb table, and some are missing; sequencing was by immunoSEQ multiplex PCR. The V and J calls and clone size come from that table; D and trimming were worked out from the DNA. The profile covers about 59,000 clones, with 73% appearing a single time and about 15% taken by the ten largest.

The sequence came from a woman aged 70-85 years with acute or convalescent COVID-19. The sequenced sample was peripheral blood. The V and J genes are TRBV18 and TRBJ1-2; D is ambiguous. CDR3 DNA: TGTGCCAGCTCACCACCTTTCGGAGCAAATGGCTACACCTTC. It encodes CASSPPFGANGYTF.